This TCR beta chain comes out of a study of spatial heterogeneity in lung cancer. Study results and caveats: Counts of expanded alpha and beta TCRs within tumors tracked the tumor nonsynonymous mutation count.

Each CDR3 protein gets one entry after TCRdb re-called the 5' RACE reads with MiXCR. This table holds 5,000 to 7,500 distinct CDR3 sequences, roughly 15% found once. This sample's time point: sample taken at primary tumor resection. Worth noting for this clonotype: Antigen unknown. The library was designed around alpha chains, so this beta chain is a stray read whose abundance carries little weight.

This CDR3 contains 12 residues. With 7 bases removed from V and 14 bases from J, the gap between germline ends came to 19 bases. The clonotype was recovered from a male donor with early-stage non-small cell lung cancer. This chain uses TRBV12-3 or TRBV12-4 with TRBJ2-3, with a weak D call TRBD2 (5 bases). The sequences come from lung tumor tissue, collected at surgery. As DNA, the CDR3 is TGTGCCAGCAACCGTGAGGGAAGGGAGTGGTATTTT. Its protein is CASNREGREWYF.